Following are 7 T cell receptor beta chains from one sample sequenced in a study of response to subunit inactivated influenza vaccine. Using its own MiXCR run on the RT-PCR reads, TCRdb lists one record per CDR3 protein. The sample records about 700,000 distinct CDR3 sequences, 14% being singletons. The input for sequencing was PBMCs from blood, taken less than 15 days before vaccination. The receptors shown here come from a man in his forties or fifties who received an inactivated influenza vaccine.

This clonotype has a count of ten or more. V is TRBV5-6 and J is TRBJ2-3; D might be TRBD1 (6 bases). CDR3 length: 13 residues. The germline gives CDR1 SGHDT, CDR2 YYEEEE. Trimming took off 4 bases at V and 2 bases at J, with 8 bases between the two ends. The CDR3 DNA sequence: TGTGCCAGCAGCCGGACAGACACAGATACGCAGTATTTT. Translation: CASSRTDTDTQYF.

The V gene is TRBV20-1, the J gene TRBJ2-3; D possibly corresponds to TRBD2 (6 bases). Germline assignment: CDR1 DFQATT and CDR2 SNEGSKA (reference sequence). V lost 3 bases and J lost 0, with 10 bases in between. The CDR3 contains 14 residues. In DNA, the CDR3 is TGCAGTGCTAGGGGAGGAATTAGCACAGATACGCAGTATTTT. Translation: CSARGGISTDTQYF.

This rearrangement joins TRBV20-1 to TRBJ2-5; 8 bases align to TRBD2. CDR3 length: 15 amino acids. Trimming cost V 3 bases and J 2 bases; bases outside gene matches: 8. The germline gives CDR1 DFQATT, CDR2 SNEGSKA (reference sequence). The CDR3 spells CSARPATSGQETQYF. For the CDR3, the DNA is TGCAGTGCTAGGCCCGCTACTAGCGGTCAAGAGACCCAGTACTTC.

This clonotype occurred a few times. The J gene is TRBJ1-1, the V gene TRBV9; D call uncertain. The CDR3 contains 13 residues. The germline V and J ends were trimmed by 6 bases and 6 bases, with 15 bases remaining between them. Looked up from germline, CDR1 is SGDLS and CDR2 is YYNGEE. The CDR3 loop reads CASTHMTAPEAFF. The CDR3, as DNA: TGTGCCAGCACGCACATGACGGCGCCTGAAGCTTTCTTT. The full variable domain, in which reference TRBV9 and TRBJ1-1 provide the parts outside the CDR3, is DSGVTQTPKHLITATGQRVTLRCSPRSGDLSVYWYQQSLDQGLQFLIQYYNGEERAKGNILERFSAQQFPDLHSELNLSSLELGDSALYFCASTHMTAPEAFFGQGTRLTVV.

This clonotype has more than one count but fewer than ten. The V gene is TRBV4-3, the J gene TRBJ2-7, with D possibly matching TRBD1 (5 bases). Trimming stripped 2 bases from V and 6 bases from J, with 11 bases between. The CDR3 is made up of 13 amino acids. CDR1 LGHNA and CDR2 YSLEER come from the germline V gene. The CDR3 DNA follows: TGCGCCAGCAGCCAAACCGACAGCGCCGAGCAGTACTTC. Its protein product is CASSQTDSAEQYF.

This clonotype has only a few counts. The J gene is TRBJ2-7, the V gene TRBV4-2; D is unresolved. Trimming shortened V by 1 base and J by 6 bases, and 4 bases separated the two germline ends. Germline assignment: CDR1 LGHNA and CDR2 YNFKEQ. This CDR3 is built from 11 residues. The CDR3 region is CASSQGVEQYF. CDR3 in DNA: TGTGCCAGCAGCCAAGGGGTCGAGCAGTACTTC.

The chain links TRBV12-3 or TRBV12-4 to TRBJ2-1; 10 bases map to TRBD1. The CDR3 length is 14 residues. The J segment lost 7 bases and the V segment lost 7 bases, leaving 7 bases of the junction unmatched. The CDR3, as DNA: TGTGCCAGCACCGGGACAGGGGATAGGAATGAGCAGTTCTTC. The encoded protein is CASTGTGDRNEQFF.